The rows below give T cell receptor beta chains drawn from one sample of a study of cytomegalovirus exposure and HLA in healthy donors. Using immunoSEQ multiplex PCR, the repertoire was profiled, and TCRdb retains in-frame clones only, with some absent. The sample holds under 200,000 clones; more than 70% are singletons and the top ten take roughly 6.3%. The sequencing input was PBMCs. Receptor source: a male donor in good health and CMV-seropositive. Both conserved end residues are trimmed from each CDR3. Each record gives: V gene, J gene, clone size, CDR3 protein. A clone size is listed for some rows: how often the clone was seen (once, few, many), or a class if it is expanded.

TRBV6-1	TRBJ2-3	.	ASSEPSGHTDTQY
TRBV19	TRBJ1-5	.	ATRQGPKLSNQPQH
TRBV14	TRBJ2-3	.	ASSLSGRPTDTQY
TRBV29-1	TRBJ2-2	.	SVSHAGTGELF
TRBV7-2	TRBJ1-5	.	ASSLAAGEGRPQH
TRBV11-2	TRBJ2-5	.	ASSLSSGSVETQY
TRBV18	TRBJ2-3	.	ASSPQISTDTQY
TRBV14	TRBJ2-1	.	ASSQRRLAGDNEQF
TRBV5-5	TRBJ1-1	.	ASRQQGNTEAF
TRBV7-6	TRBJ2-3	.	ASSLAGLAVTDTQY
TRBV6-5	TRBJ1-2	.	ASSSTSLGGRGYT
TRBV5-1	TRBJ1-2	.	ASSSHVDRAAYGYT
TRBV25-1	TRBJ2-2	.	ASSDPRTENTGELF
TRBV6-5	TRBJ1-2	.	ASSYQGGDGYT
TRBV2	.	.	ASSLHPESYEQY
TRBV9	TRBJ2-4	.	ASRKAGGPQY
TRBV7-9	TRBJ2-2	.	ASSFGGTGELF
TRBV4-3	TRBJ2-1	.	ASSQDRGLAGEDEQF
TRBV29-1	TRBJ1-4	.	SVEGPGREGGEKLF
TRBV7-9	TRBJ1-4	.	SSSLDGGQGREKLF
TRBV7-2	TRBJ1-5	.	ASSPYRGDQPQH
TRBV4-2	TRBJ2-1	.	ASSQEAVGGGNEQF
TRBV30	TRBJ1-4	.	AWSTGGADEKLF
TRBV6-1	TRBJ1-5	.	ASSGSQHQPQH
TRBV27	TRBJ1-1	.	ASSLTQGHLTEAF
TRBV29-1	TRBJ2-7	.	SVDWQGTYEQY
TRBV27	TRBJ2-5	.	ASSLSIRGETQY
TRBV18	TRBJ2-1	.	ASSPTGGPNEQF
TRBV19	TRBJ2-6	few	ASRRGGEANVLT
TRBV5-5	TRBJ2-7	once	ASSFHYEQY
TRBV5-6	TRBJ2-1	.	ASSITGAFYNEQF
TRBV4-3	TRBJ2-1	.	ASSQDPYNEQF
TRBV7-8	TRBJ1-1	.	ASSLDGVHTEAF
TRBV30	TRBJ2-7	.	AWWETSGNREQY
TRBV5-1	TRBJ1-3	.	ASSQDRGDGNTIY
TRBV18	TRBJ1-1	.	ASSEMTVNLGEAF
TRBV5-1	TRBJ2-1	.	ASSPRSPSGNWNEQF
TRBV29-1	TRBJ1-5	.	SAILPGTGINQPQH
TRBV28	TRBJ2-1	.	ASSLQGLAYNEQF
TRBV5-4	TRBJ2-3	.	ASSRQGATDTQY
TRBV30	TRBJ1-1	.	AWSVLAGLNTEAF
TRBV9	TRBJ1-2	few	ASSARGPNYGYT
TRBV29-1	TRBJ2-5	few	TGGREGFQETQY
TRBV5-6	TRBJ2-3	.	ASSLRGRGTDTQY
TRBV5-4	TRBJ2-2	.	ASRGLAGRELF
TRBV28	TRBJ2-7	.	ASSFEEGYYEQY
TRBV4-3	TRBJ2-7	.	ASSQEAGRGAPGEQY
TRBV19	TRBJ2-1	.	ATARLAASYNEQF
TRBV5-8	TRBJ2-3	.	ASSPGVGAQY
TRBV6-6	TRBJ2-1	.	ASRSGQGRNEQF
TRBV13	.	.	ASSSGQGIRSYEQY
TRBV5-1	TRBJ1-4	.	ASSRTTVSNEKLF
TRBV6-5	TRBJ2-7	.	ASWSRLYEQY
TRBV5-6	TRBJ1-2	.	ASSLHISYT
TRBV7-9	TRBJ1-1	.	ASRPTGVDEAF
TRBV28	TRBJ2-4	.	ASSPGVWGENIQY
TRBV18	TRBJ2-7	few	ASSETRAAEQY